Listed below are T cell receptor beta chains from one sample, sequenced in a study of blood T cells in healthy people across ages. TCRdb redid the calling of the 5' RACE reads with MiXCR, one entry per CDR3 protein. Among about 1,800,000 distinct CDR3 sequences, over 25% were seen once, and the ten largest hold approximately 7.7%. The sample taken for sequencing was blood. Source of these receptors: a woman in her 30s in good health. CDR3s leave out the opening cysteine and the closing phenylalanine or tryptophan. Each record gives: J gene, V gene, clone size, CDR3 protein. Expanded clones are given a class, and other clones once, few, many or no size at all.

TRBJ2-3 | TRBV5-1 | NA | ASRDRGTTDTQY
TRBJ2-1 | TRBV14 | few | ASSLIGRREQF
TRBJ1-5 | TRBV6-2/TRBV6-3 | few | ASRTNRDRGPDQPQH
TRBJ2-4 | TRBV7-2 | few | ASSFALAKNIQY
TRBJ1-2 | TRBV5-5 | few | ASSYPGTAYGHT
NA | TRBV7-3 | NA | ASSLKSRWGYEQY
TRBJ1-2 | TRBV7-3 | NA | TSRPRQANYGYT
TRBJ1-3 | TRBV7-2 | NA | ASSLNEFSGNTIY
TRBJ1-2 | TRBV20-1 | NA | SARGTTYGYT
TRBJ2-3 | TRBV7-9 | NA | ASSPGQGLVDTQY
TRBJ1-2 | TRBV7-9 | NA | ASSIYRESVSVGCT
TRBJ2-5 | TRBV7-2 | NA | ASSLGVAGSGGETQY
TRBJ2-6 | TRBV19 | NA | ASSSGSFNSGANVLT
TRBJ2-1 | TRBV7-2 | few | ASSRGPGTPPF
TRBJ1-2 | TRBV28 | NA | ATGTGFSYGYT
TRBJ2-1 | TRBV20-1 | few | SAPPGQGDYNEQF
TRBJ2-4 | TRBV29-1 | many | SVDKAGENKNIQY
TRBJ2-7 | TRBV18 | many | ASSPGPAYEQY
TRBJ1-1 | TRBV5-6 | few | ASSNGQPTEAF